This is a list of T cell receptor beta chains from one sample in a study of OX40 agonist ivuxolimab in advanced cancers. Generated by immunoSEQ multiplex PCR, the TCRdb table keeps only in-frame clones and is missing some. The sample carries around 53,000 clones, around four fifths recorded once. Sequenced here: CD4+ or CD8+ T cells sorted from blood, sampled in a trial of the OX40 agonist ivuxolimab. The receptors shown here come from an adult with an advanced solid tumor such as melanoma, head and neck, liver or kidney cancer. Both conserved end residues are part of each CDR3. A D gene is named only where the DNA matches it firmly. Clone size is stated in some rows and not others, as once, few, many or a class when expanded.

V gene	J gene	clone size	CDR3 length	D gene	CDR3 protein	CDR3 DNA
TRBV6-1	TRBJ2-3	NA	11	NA	CASGRVDTQYF	TGTGCCAGCGGAAGGGTAGATACGCAGTATTTT
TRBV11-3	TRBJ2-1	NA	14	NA	CASTPGRSYNEQFF	TGTGCCAGCACACCGGGCAGATCCTACAATGAGCAGTTCTTC
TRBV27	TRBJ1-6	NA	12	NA	CASSLLGSPLHF	TGTGCCAGCAGTTTATTGGGCTCACCCCTCCACTTT
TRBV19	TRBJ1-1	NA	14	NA	CASSKWDGAPEAFF	TGTGCCAGTAGTAAGTGGGACGGCGCGCCTGAAGCTTTCTTT
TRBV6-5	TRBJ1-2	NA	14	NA	CASSYSIGGYGYTF	TGTGCCAGCAGTTACTCGATAGGGGGCTATGGCTACACCTTC
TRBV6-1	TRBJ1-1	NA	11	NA	CASKENTEAFF	TGTGCCAGCAAGGAGAACACTGAAGCTTTCTTT
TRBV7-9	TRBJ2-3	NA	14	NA	CASSSPGDSGTQYF	TGTGCCAGCAGCTCGCCGGGGGACTCGGGTACGCAGTATTTT
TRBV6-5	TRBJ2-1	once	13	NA	CASNLRGGHEQFF	TGTGCCAGCAACTTACGAGGGGGGCATGAGCAGTTCTTC
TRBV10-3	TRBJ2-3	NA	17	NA	CAISEPLDSWSTDTQYF	TGTGCCATCAGTGAGCCCCTTGACTCCTGGAGCACAGATACGCAGTATTTT
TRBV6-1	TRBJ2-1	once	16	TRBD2	CASSESSGSFYNEQFF	TGTGCCAGCAGTGAGTCTAGCGGGAGTTTTTACAATGAGCAGTTCTTC
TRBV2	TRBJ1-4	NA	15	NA	CASSVTWGQGEKLFF	TGTGCCAGCAGTGTCACTTGGGGGCAGGGAGAAAAACTGTTTTTT
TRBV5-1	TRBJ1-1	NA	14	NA	CASHKGSVNTEAFF	TGCGCCAGCCACAAGGGATCGGTGAACACTGAAGCTTTCTTT
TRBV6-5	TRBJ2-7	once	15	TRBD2	CASRYGLATSYEQYF	TGTGCCAGCAGGTACGGACTAGCGACCTCCTACGAGCAGTACTTC
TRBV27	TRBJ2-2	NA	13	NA	CASSTHREVELFF	TGTGCCAGCAGTACCCACAGGGAGGTGGAGCTGTTTTTT
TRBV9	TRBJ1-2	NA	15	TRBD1	CASSSRPGRGNGYTF	TGTGCCAGCAGCTCACGACCTGGCAGGGGGAATGGCTACACCTTC
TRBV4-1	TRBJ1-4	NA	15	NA	CAIRGGNRTNEKLFF	TGCGCCATCCGGGGGGGGAATAGGACTAATGAAAAACTGTTTTTT
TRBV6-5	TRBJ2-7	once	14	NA	CASSPRGATYEQYF	TGTGCCAGCAGCCCACGTGGGGCAACCTACGAGCAGTACTTC
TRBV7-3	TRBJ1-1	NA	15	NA	CASRLTGGENTEAFF	TGTGCCAGCAGACTGACAGGAGGAGAAAACACTGAAGCTTTCTTT
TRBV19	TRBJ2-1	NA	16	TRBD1	CASSPFGGTGSNEQFF	TGTGCCAGTAGTCCGTTTGGCGGGACAGGGTCCAATGAGCAGTTCTTC
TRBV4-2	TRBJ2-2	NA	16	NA	CASSQVLGQPTGELFF	TGTGCCAGCAGCCAAGTGCTCGGGCAGCCCACCGGGGAGCTGTTTTTT
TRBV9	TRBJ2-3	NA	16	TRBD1	CASSEGQGVGTDTQYF	TGTGCCAGCAGCGAGGGACAGGGGGTGGGCACAGATACGCAGTATTTT
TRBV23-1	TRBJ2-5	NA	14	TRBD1	CASGRQGQEETQYF	TGCGCCAGCGGCAGACAGGGGCAGGAGGAGACCCAGTACTTC
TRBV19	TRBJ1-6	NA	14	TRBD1	CASSSTGAVWPLHF	TGTGCCAGTAGCTCGACAGGGGCGGTGTGGCCCCTCCACTTT
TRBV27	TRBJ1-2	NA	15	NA	CASSTLYGGRYGYTF	TGTGCCAGCAGTACCCTTTACGGGGGGAGGTATGGCTACACCTTC
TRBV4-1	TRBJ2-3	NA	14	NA	CASSQGGPTDTQYF	TGCGCCAGCAGCCAAGGGGGGCCCACAGATACGCAGTATTTT
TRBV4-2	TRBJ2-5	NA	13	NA	CASSQEGAWEQYF	TGTGCCAGCAGCCAAGAAGGCGCCTGGGAGCAGTACTTC
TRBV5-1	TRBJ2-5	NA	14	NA	CASSLGTPRETQYF	TGCGCCAGCAGCTTGGGGACCCCGAGGGAGACCCAGTACTTC
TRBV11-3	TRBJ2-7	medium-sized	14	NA	CASSSNRGSYEQYF	TGTGCCAGCAGCTCAAATCGAGGCTCCTACGAGCAGTACTTC
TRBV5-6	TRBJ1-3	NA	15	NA	CASSPAGTRKGAIYF	TGTGCCAGCAGCCCCGCCGGGACAAGAAAAGGAGCCATATATTTT
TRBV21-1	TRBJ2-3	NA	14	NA	CASSNERGGDTQYF	TGTGCCAGCAGCAACGAGCGGGGGGGAGATACGCAGTATTTT
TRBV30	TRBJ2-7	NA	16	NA	CAWSAPRGASSYEQYF	TGTGCCTGGAGTGCGCCGAGGGGGGCGAGCTCCTACGAGCAGTACTTC